This TCR beta chain was profiled in a study of blood T cells in healthy people across ages (dated by TCRdb to 2015 to 2017). Study-level background: In model experiments, roughly one uniquely barcoded TCR beta cDNA molecule per two T cells was captured by template switching. The donors were divided into four age groups: young (average about 15 years), middle-aged (around 41), aged (approximately 64) and long-lived (82). Using deep sequencing normalized with unique cDNA molecular identifiers, the study measured how TCR beta repertoire diversity changes with age. To avoid experimental bias, donors of different ages were spread randomly across the sequencing lanes. Two additional independent replicas of 1 million unique cDNA reads from the same blood draw were analyzed for two donors (one aged 18 to 30 and one aged 80 or older). The research as a whole found: As age increased, observed TCR beta diversity per million T cells dropped in a roughly linear way, and a significant reduction was already evident by age approximately 40. There was a strong correlation between observed TCR beta diversity and the percentage of naive T cells measured by flow cytometry. Estimates of total diversity from one million sequenced T cells were regarded as lower bounds and underestimates. The long-lived group showed more naive CD4+ T cells, fewer expanded clones and increased TCR diversity than the aged group, suggesting age selection. Donor CMV infection status was unknown, potentially confounding age-related changes in expanded clonotypes. Because profiling used bulk unsorted PBMCs, naive and antigen-experienced compartments could not be compared conclusively.

This clonotype was detected only a few times. No cognate antigen has been identified for it. No per-base quality is available; no much larger clone lies one base away. Libraries were built with 5' RACE. Sequenced on an Illumina HiSeq 2500. The second PCR ran for roughly 7 to 11 cycles and used a J-beta primer mix along with a sample-barcoded 5' primer. A unique molecular identifier was introduced onto each TCR beta cDNA molecule by a template-switch 5' adaptor carrying 12 random nucleotides. Each sample yielded at least 2.5 million CDR3-containing paired-end reads. First-strand cDNA was synthesized from all RNA with the Mint cDNA synthesis kit, primed by a TRBC-specific oligonucleotide. Following uracil-DNA glycosylase treatment, a first 18-cycle PCR with universal primers M1SS and BC2_uni_R was performed on all cDNA. The published analysis was carried out like this. Normalization of each sample was performed by random selection of 1 million high-quality reads, each carrying a distinct molecular identifier. Reads with shared molecular identifiers were discarded instead of being binned into consensus sequences. MiTCR, set to a Q25 quality threshold and the strictest error-elimination algorithm, was used for CDR3 identification, clonotype clustering and error correction. A nonparametric unseen species model with Euler transformation was used to estimate a lower bound on total TCR beta diversity. TCRdb redid the processing of the public reads, applying fastp at Q25 and MiXCR, and retained in-frame beta chains. For every CDR3 protein sequence, its rows merge into one entry that carries the most common genes and DNA. The V and J calls here are based on TCRdb, not the publication. This sample holds about 1.5 million distinct CDR3 sequences; 40% to 45% were observed only once. The leading ten clones occupy around 4% of the sample.

V lost 3 bases and J lost 4 bases, and the count of bases not matched to a germline gene is 7. Via the germline V gene, CDR1 is MGHRA and CDR2 YSYEKL. The CDR3 starts with the cysteine, ends with the phenylalanine, and has 16 residues. The only DNA kept is the CDR3, 48 bases in frame from the first base. Systemically healthy Caucasian individuals from Russia, 35 to 50 in total and aged about 6 to 95 years, were included as donors. Around 9.8 milliliters of peripheral blood were collected from each donor into EDTA-treated Vacutainer tubes. Ficoll-Paque density-gradient centrifugation was used to isolate PBMCs, with at least 6 million obtained per sample. Trizol reagent was used to extract total RNA from PBMCs, with at least 5.5 micrograms per sample. The percentages of naive CD45RAhigh/CD27high T cells were determined by flow cytometry on a PBMC aliquot from every donor.

The sequence was obtained from a woman aged 18-30 years in good health. The V gene is TRBV4-1 and the J gene is TRBJ1-3, and 9 bases in between align with TRBD1. Sequenced material: blood. Here the CDR3 is given as CASSHTGQGSGNTIYF. The nucleotide sequence reads TGCGCCAGCAGCCACACGGGACAGGGATCAGGAAACACCATATATTTT.